This paragraph covers one T cell receptor (beta chain) sequence. This clonotype was counted only a few times. It has no known antigen specificity. No base quality information exists; no much larger clone differs at one position. The library was prepared using PCR. TCRdb lists the instrument as Illumina HiSeq 2500. TCR libraries were prepared with molecular barcoding, using unique molecular identifiers to normalize TCRbeta repertoire quantification. TCRdb reworked the public reads: Q25 trimming with fastp, MiXCR clone assembly, productive beta chains retained. Entries are consolidated by CDR3 protein sequence, retaining the most common genes and DNA. In all, the sample holds about 600,000 distinct CDR3 sequences, and approximately 22% of those were seen once. The top ten constitute approximately 14% of the sample. This sample is drawn from a study of T-cell reconstitution after alpha-beta-depleted transplantation in children (TCRdb year 2016). The study in broad terms: The study quantitatively tracked T-cell immune reconstitution after TCRalphabeta/CD19-depleted allogeneic hematopoietic cell transplantation in children using TCR repertoire profiling.

Per the publication, the treatment or condition label means: allogeneic hematopoietic cell transplantation with graft depleted of TCRalphabeta T cells and CD19 B cells. TCRalphabeta/CD19-depleted allogeneic hematopoietic cell grafts were given to the transplant recipients, all of whom were children. Study-wide conclusions, independent of this receptor: Over subsequent months, a decline in hyperexpanded clone frequencies was noted, and after one year, T-cell counts and TCRbeta diversity were mostly ascribed to newly produced T cells. In some patients, the high TCRbeta diversity seen at day 60 was put down to recipient T cells and intrathymic progenitors that had survived conditioning. The apparently early alphabetaT-cell count recovery about two months after transplant was reportedly dependent on only several hundred rapidly expanded clones derived from non-depleted graft cells.

V lost 3 bases and J lost 7 bases; the stretch between them is 15 bases long. The CDR3 has 15 amino acids, counting the end cysteine and phenylalanine. Of the read, only the CDR3 DNA is kept; its 45 bases are in frame from base 1. The CDR1 and CDR2 encoded by the germline V gene are MGHDK and SYGVNS. The clonotype was recovered from a boy in the first two years of life who had a stem cell transplant for acute myeloid leukemia, so the T cells may come from the graft donor. The material sequenced was PBMCs, mostly from graft donor cells, taken 360 days after TCRalphabeta/CD19-depleted stem cell transplant. This chain joins TRBV25-1 to TRBJ1-4, with the D segment identity uncertain. The CDR3 loop reads CASSDPSTGSEKLFF. The nucleotide sequence reads TGTGCCAGCAGTGATCCCTCGACGGGGAGTGAAAAACTGTTTTTT.